This is a list of T cell receptor beta chains from one sample in a study of blood T cells in healthy people across ages. TCRdb used MiXCR to reprocess the 5' RACE reads, holding one entry per CDR3 protein. The table shows hundreds of thousands of distinct CDR3 sequences, with about 50% occurring only once. Sequencing was carried out using blood. These receptors were obtained from a woman older than 75 in good health. Each CDR3 is given without its conserved first and last residue. The D gene is left open where the match is weak. Where a row states a size, it is once, few, many or the class of an expanded clone; other rows omit it.

. | TRBV10-3 | . | AIRAEQGGFDTQY
. | TRBV27 | TRBD2 | ASSLVFPGGSYEQY
. | TRBV7-2 | . | ASSLGRINQPQH
. | TRBV20-1 | . | SASAYPYEQY
many | TRBV10-3 | . | AISESWAEQF
. | TRBV20-1 | TRBD2 | SAREGGREGLDTQY
once | TRBV24-1 | . | ATSEPGRAHYNVQF
. | TRBV27 | TRBD2 | ASAQGLSGNNEQY
. | TRBV12-3/TRBV12-4 | . | ASRVQGPPSYEQY
few | TRBV12-3/TRBV12-4 | . | ASSLPNSPLH
. | TRBV12-3/TRBV12-4 | . | ASRLDRSRGQPQH
once | TRBV12-3/TRBV12-4 | . | ASTLHPDYNEQY
. | TRBV20-1 | TRBD2 | SARDRRLAGSSYNEQY
many | TRBV28 | TRBD1 | ASPPGTGTRDEQF
few | TRBV14 | . | ASSRSLSYNEQF
many | TRBV27 | . | ASSASRDYNSPLH
. | TRBV11-3 | TRBD1 | ASSFSGGSLTDTQY
. | TRBV11-2 | . | ASSRDRVTGTQY
. | TRBV5-6 | . | ASSQGNSYEQY
few | TRBV11-2 | TRBD2 | ASSSHTGTSGFTDTQY
many | TRBV5-1 | . | ASNKDGVLYEQY
many | TRBV4-1 | TRBD1 | ASSQAGQGYEKLF
. | TRBV7-2 | TRBD2 | ARSWSGANTDTQY
many | TRBV7-9 | . | ASSLKSVPYTQY
. | TRBV20-1 | . | SAPTDTGSYEQY
. | TRBV30 | TRBD2 | AWSRLAGLDEQF
. | TRBV27 | . | ASKKGSTDTQY
. | TRBV6-2/TRBV6-3 | TRBD2 | AIYHGTSGTDTQY
few | TRBV3-1 | TRBD1 | ASRLRGLGNQPQH
many | TRBV25-1 | TRBD2 | ASNISGGATDTQY
. | TRBV4-1 | TRBD1 | ASSMVQGSYNEQF
. | TRBV12-3/TRBV12-4 | . | ASSLPHLRDSQETQY
. | TRBV7-9 | . | ASSPPGITDTQY
. | TRBV11-2 | TRBD1 | ASSYGPTGGSDTQY
few | TRBV4-2 | . | ASSQPVSNTEAF
many | TRBV9 | TRBD2 | ASSKGTPSGRAYNEQF
few | TRBV7-3 | TRBD1 | ASRLTGTGEHNEQF
. | TRBV20-1 | TRBD1 | SACPWDRGSQETQY
. | TRBV7-8 | TRBD1 | ASSERDSYGYT
few | TRBV6-2/TRBV6-3 | . | AAGRYSNQPQH
few | TRBV4-3 | TRBD1 | ASSQVRGRYEQY